The sequence of this TCR beta chain was determined in a study of blood T cell repertoires in COVID-19. Germline V gene sequence: CDR1 LGHDT, CDR2 YNNKEL (reference sequence). Including both end residues, the CDR3 is 15 amino acids long. Original data processing: Amplification of reference gene primers provided the estimated nucleated cell counts. The protocol was immunoSEQ multiplex PCR, while the TCRdb copy is restricted to in-frame clones and leaves out a portion. The DNA gave D and trimming, while V, J and clone size come from that table. Found here are 70,000 to 80,000 clones, 86% of them singletons; the top ten hold around a sixth. On this clone itself: The limits of the CDR3 on the DNA are not certain, so only TCRdb's listed CDR3 is given.

This TCR derives from an elderly man in a cohort sampled during active COVID-19. The chain employs TRBV3-1 (or the pseudogene TRBV3-2) and TRBJ1-1; the table's D call, TRBD1, was not checked against the DNA. The specimen sequenced was peripheral blood. CDR3 protein: CASSPFASGSFPDFF.